This TCR beta chain was recorded in a study of shared clonotypes between healthy human individuals (dated by TCRdb to about 2020). In the study overall: The cohort comprised two women and three men aged 18 to 49 years. For each donor, three plates each were used for CD4 naive and CD4 memory, two plates were used for CD8 naive, and one plate was used for CD8 memory. To estimate repertoire size and how much clonotypes are shared between individuals, the study performed deep sequencing of blood TCR repertoires from roughly five healthy adults. Different laboratories and diverse techniques were used to prepare libraries and sequence TCR repertoires, to increase sequencing depth and limit assay-specific biases. Between about 0.8 and 8.9 billion PBMCs per donor were obtained by leukapheresis.

CDR1 is given as SEHNR and CDR2 as FQNEAQ, both from the germline V gene (reference sequence). Between the V and J ends, shortened by 8 bases and 3 bases respectively, the junction contains 10 bases. Reading from cysteine to phenylalanine, the CDR3 counts 13 amino acids. The only DNA kept is the CDR3, 39 bases in frame from the first base. Remarks on this clone: Its antigen remains unidentified. No per-base quality is available; no much larger clone lies one base away.

The donors were healthy, HIV-negative adults who had no recently reported acute infections or vaccinations. Every donor was a Caucasian adult residing in Nashville, Tennessee, USA. CD4+ T cells were enriched by magnetic negative selection, after which naive cells were positively selected on CD45RA and the negative fraction was taken as the memory subset. Blood was collected by leukapheresis, and PBMCs were isolated by Ficoll-Histopaque density gradient centrifugation and then cryopreserved in liquid nitrogen vapor phase. Analytical flow cytometry was used to check the purity and quantity of each magnetically sorted T cell population. Each sorted fraction had its genomic DNA isolated and then quantified by UV absorbance on a Nanodrop 2000c. Study-wide findings and limitations: Compared with non-shared clonotypes, clonotypes shared by all four sorted-subset donors had higher generation probabilities. Naive subsets generally had larger estimated clonotype richness than memory subsets did. Because the study included only a small number of donors, the genetic and exposure-history diversity represented was limited. Sampling was limited to blood, and TCR repertoires in tissue likely differ from TCR repertoires in blood. About 5% of naive CD4, 3.5% of naive CD8, about 2.1% of memory CD4, and around 0.4% of memory CD8 clonotypes were shared across several donors. Rarefaction of sorted-subset datasets indicated incomplete sequencing despite the large sequencing depth. Pairwise subsampling led to the expectation that sequencing depth would affect the degree of clonotype sharing among donors.

TCR CDR3 regions were amplified from genomic DNA by multiplex PCR using the deep immunoSEQ assay. Genomic DNA extracted from each cell subset was distributed evenly over all wells of several immunoSEQ 96-well plates, and each plate served as one replicate. For sorted subsets, approximately 200 ng of genomic DNA, equivalent to 25,000 to 35,000 T cell genomes, went into each replicate PCR. Purified libraries were quantified with a Qubit 3.0 fluorometer, sized on a Bioanalyzer 2100, and re-quantified with the KAPA Library Quantification kit. Each immunoSEQ 96-well plate was sequenced on its own single-read 150-cycle Illumina NextSeq 550 flow cell. The study's processing was this. The immunoSEQ output contained only junctional sequences without quality scores, so filtering could not match that applied to full-length reads. Sequences were annotated with PyIR, a Python wrapper for IgBLAST v1.9, using IMGT germline references to assign V/J genes and CDR3. Reads were filtered out if the reads had weak V/J assignments (E-value above 1e-6), no CDR3, stop codons, out-of-frame junctions, or ambiguous translated residues. V3J clonotypes were defined as sequences sharing an identical inferred V gene, J gene, and CDR3 amino acid sequence. Percentage overlap between repertoires was calculated by dividing the number of shared unique clonotypes by the size of the smaller repertoire. Richness of each repertoire was evaluated using RTK rarefaction, the Chao1 estimator, and Recon v2.1 estimates of unobserved clonotypes. Generation probabilities were computed with OLGA for all TCRbeta clonotypes obtained by the gDNA method from several donors. TCRdb stores this immuneACCESS table with in-frame sequences only. Part of the clones is absent; in the studies checked, under half of the shortfall reflects unresolved V genes, and no reason is known for the rest. V and J calls and clone size follow that table, whereas D and trimming were derived from the DNA. This sample gives approximately 2.5 million clones in total; roughly 93% of them show up just once. Approximately 0.35% of the sample comes from the top ten.

Input material: naive CD4+ T cells from PBMCs. The sample's cell subset or site label is to be understood as: CD45RA+ positively selected. This TCR was recovered from a man aged 18 to 30 in good health. Some clones in this sample may be carry-over from other donors' samples. The V and J segments used are TRBV7-9 and TRBJ1-4, with the identity of the D gene unclear. The CDR3 has the sequence CASGLLANEKLFF. The nucleotide sequence is TGTGCCAGCGGCCTATTAGCTAATGAAAAACTGTTTTTT.